This T cell receptor beta chain was obtained from a study of cytomegalovirus exposure and HLA in healthy donors. The donors were part of the validation cohort, which consisted of more than 90 subjects and was separate from the first cohort of several hundred subjects. TCRdb's copy holds only in-frame clones and misses some; the assay was immunoSEQ multiplex PCR. The sample lists 100,000 to 150,000 clones; roughly 89% were seen once. Study outcomes and limitations: Some TCR beta chains (more than 150 of them) were listed as cytomegalovirus-associated.

The CDR3 totals 14 residues. Losses at the gene ends were 5 bases for V and 7 bases for J; bases not matched to a gene: 8. Germline V CDR1 and CDR2: SGHTA, FQGNSA. Concerning this clone: The target antigen is unknown.

This receptor was taken from a man aged 25-45 years in good health and CMV-seronegative. Sequenced input: PBMCs. The V call is TRBV7-2, the J call TRBJ2-7; 10 bases fit TRBD2. The CDR3 protein is CASSATSGPGEQYF. CDR3 nucleotide sequence: TGTGCCAGCAGCGCGACTAGCGGGCCGGGGGAGCAGTACTTC.